These T cell receptor beta chains were read from a single sample in a study of cytomegalovirus exposure and HLA in healthy donors. Clones were read by immunoSEQ multiplex PCR, and TCRdb kept only the in-frame ones, dropping some. This sample has roughly 120,000 clones, with roughly 82% found just once. The sample was PBMCs. Every receptor here comes from a woman in her thirties or forties in good health and CMV-seropositive. The CDR3 runs from the conserved cysteine through the conserved F or W. The D gene is left open where the match is weak. Clone size is stated in some rows and not others, as once, few, many or a class when expanded.

J | length | size | V | D | CDR3 | DNA
TRBJ2-7 | 13 | - | TRBV5-4 | TRBD2 | CASSPGRSYEQYF | TGTGCCAGCAGCCCCGGGAGGTCCTACGAGCAGTACTTC
TRBJ2-2 | 14 | - | TRBV28 | - | CASTLDKRTGELFF | TGTGCCAGCACCCTGGACAAACGCACCGGGGAGCTGTTTTTT
TRBJ1-2 | 14 | - | TRBV28 | TRBD1 | CASSSGQGAYGYTF | TGTGCCAGCAGCTCTGGACAGGGAGCCTATGGCTACACCTTC
TRBJ2-5 | 14 | - | TRBV6-6 | TRBD1 | CASRGTGAQETQYF | TGTGCCAGCCGCGGGACAGGGGCACAAGAGACCCAGTACTTC
TRBJ2-2 | 19 | - | TRBV4-3 | TRBD2 | CASSLHAGGSVDVTGELFF | TGCGCCAGCAGCCTCCACGCCGGCGGGAGCGTTGATGTCACCGGGGAGCTGTTTTTT
TRBJ1-2 | 13 | - | TRBV9 | - | CASSGRDTYGYTF | TGTGCCAGCAGCGGCCGGGACACCTATGGCTACACCTTC
TRBJ2-2 | 16 | - | TRBV5-6 | TRBD1 | CASSPEDRAGSGELFF | TGTGCCAGCAGCCCAGAGGACAGGGCGGGATCCGGGGAGCTGTTTTTT
TRBJ1-1 | 13 | - | TRBV30 | TRBD1 | CAWRDRGNTEAFF | TGTGCCTGGAGGGACAGGGGGAACACTGAAGCTTTCTTT
TRBJ1-2 | 15 | few | TRBV6-5 | TRBD1 | CASSYQKGASYGYTF | TGTGCCAGCAGTTACCAGAAGGGGGCTAGTTATGGCTACACCTTC
TRBJ2-5 | 15 | - | TRBV6-6 | - | CASSYPTDSKETQYF | TGTGCCAGCAGTTACCCTACCGACTCAAAAGAGACCCAGTACTTC
TRBJ1-3 | 12 | few | TRBV7-3 | TRBD1 | CASSPGTDTIYF | TGTGCCAGCAGCCCCGGGACAGACACCATATATTTT
TRBJ1-1 | 15 | - | TRBV6-5 | - | CASSYRQISNTEAFF | TGTGCCAGCAGTTACCGACAGATATCGAACACTGAAGCTTTCTTT
TRBJ1-1 | 16 | - | TRBV6-5 | TRBD1 | CASSYSIPTGRTEAFF | TGTGCCAGCAGTTACTCGATTCCGACAGGGCGCACTGAAGCTTTCTTT
TRBJ1-2 | 13 | - | TRBV29-1 | TRBD1 | CSVTVGTGNGYTF | TGCAGCGTTACTGTCGGGACAGGGAATGGCTACACCTTC
TRBJ2-7 | 14 | once | TRBV10-3 | - | CAIRSDTSSYEQYF | TGTGCCATCAGATCGGACACCAGTTCCTACGAGCAGTACTTC
TRBJ2-1 | 16 | - | TRBV7-7 | TRBD2 | CASSLGLAGGQDEQFF | TGTGCCAGCAGCTTAGGACTAGCGGGGGGGCAGGATGAGCAGTTCTTC
TRBJ1-2 | 14 | - | TRBV29-1 | TRBD1 | CSVEEVQGAGGYTF | TGCAGCGTTGAAGAAGTACAGGGGGCGGGAGGCTACACCTTC
TRBJ2-3 | 16 | - | TRBV5-4 | TRBD2 | CASSLDSGGAGDTQYF | TGTGCCAGCAGCTTGGACAGCGGGGGGGCGGGAGATACGCAGTATTTT
TRBJ2-7 | 15 | few | TRBV23-1 | - | CATILEGIVRYEQYF | TGCGCCACCATACTGGAGGGTATCGTGAGGTACGAGCAGTACTTC
TRBJ1-2 | 16 | - | TRBV6-5 | TRBD1 | CASSSGQGAPNYGYTF | TGTGCCAGCAGTTCCGGACAGGGGGCCCCTAACTATGGCTACACCTTC
TRBJ1-5 | 14 | - | TRBV5-4 | - | CASSLEGGNQPQHF | TGTGCCAGCAGCTTGGAGGGGGGCAATCAGCCCCAGCATTTT
TRBJ2-6 | 20 | - | TRBV19 | - | CASSIDRSGLLSSGANVLTF | TGTGCCAGTAGTATAGACAGGTCCGGACTTCTAAGCTCTGGGGCCAACGTCCTGACTTTC
TRBJ1-5 | 14 | - | TRBV2 | - | CASSENFGNQPQHF | TGTGCCAGCAGTGAAAACTTCGGTAATCAGCCCCAGCATTTT
TRBJ2-2 | 16 | few | TRBV7-9 | TRBD2 | CASSSRTSSNTGELFF | TGTGCCAGCAGCTCTCGGACTAGTTCGAACACCGGGGAGCTGTTTTTT
TRBJ2-1 | 11 | - | TRBV6-5 | - | CASRNTHEQFF | TGTGCCAGCAGGAACACGCATGAGCAGTTCTTC
TRBJ2-7 | 16 | - | TRBV7-9 | TRBD2 | CASSTSGRGPIYEQYF | TGTGCCAGCAGTACTAGCGGGAGGGGCCCTATCTACGAGCAGTACTTC
TRBJ2-3 | 18 | - | TRBV4-3 | TRBD2 | CASSQEGLAGAITDTQYF | TGCGCCAGCAGCCAAGAAGGACTAGCGGGGGCGATCACAGATACGCAGTATTTT
TRBJ1-2 | 12 | - | TRBV28 | TRBD1 | CASSTGGSHYTF | TGTGCCAGCAGTACAGGGGGGAGCCACTACACCTTC
TRBJ2-1 | 15 | - | TRBV7-7 | - | CASSLSTGSYNEQFF | TGTGCTAGCAGCTTATCTACAGGCTCCTACAATGAGCAGTTCTTC
TRBJ2-7 | 15 | - | TRBV5-6 | - | CASSVSGYLSYEQYF | TGTGCCAGCAGCGTGAGCGGGTACCTCTCCTACGAGCAGTACTTC
TRBJ2-6 | 17 | - | TRBV5-1 | - | CASSLSGEISGANVLTF | TGCGCCAGCAGCTTATCGGGGGAAATCTCTGGGGCCAACGTCCTGACTTTC
TRBJ2-3 | 22 | - | TRBV30 | TRBD2 | CAWSAPGTSGSWWGTSTDTQYF | TGTGCCTGGAGTGCCCCCGGGACGAGCGGGAGTTGGTGGGGTACTAGCACAGATACGCAGTATTTT
TRBJ1-5 | 15 | - | TRBV18 | TRBD1 | CASSPIQGGNQPQHF | TGTGCCAGCTCACCAATCCAGGGGGGAAATCAGCCCCAGCATTTT
TRBJ2-7 | 16 | - | TRBV29-1 | TRBD2 | CSVEDVLAGGDYEQYF | TGCAGCGTTGAAGATGTGTTAGCGGGAGGTGACTACGAGCAGTACTTC
TRBJ1-1 | 14 | - | TRBV6-1 | TRBD1 | CASTSGQSPEEAFF | TGTGCCAGCACCTCGGGACAGTCACCTGAGGAAGCTTTCTTT
TRBJ1-5 | 18 | - | TRBV28 | TRBD1 | CATGSTGGVFRAAQPQHF | TGTGCCACCGGTTCGACAGGGGGCGTATTCCGTGCGGCTCAGCCCCAGCATTTT
TRBJ2-3 | 14 | - | TRBV9 | - | CASSVAGVADTQYF | TGTGCCAGCAGCGTAGCAGGGGTTGCGGATACGCAGTATTTT
TRBJ1-5 | 15 | - | TRBV5-8 | - | CASSFIRVSNQPQHF | TGTGCCAGCAGCTTCATCAGGGTTAGCAATCAGCCCCAGCATTTT
TRBJ2-2 | 13 | - | TRBV30 | - | CAWSVQGTGELFF | TGTGCCTGGAGTGTACAGGGAACCGGGGAGCTGTTTTTT
TRBJ1-3 | 13 | - | TRBV30 | - | CAWNRGPGNTIYF | TGTGCCTGGAATAGGGGCCCTGGAAACACCATATATTTT
TRBJ2-1 | 15 | - | TRBV27 | TRBD1 | CASSIGTGGFNEQFF | TGTGCCAGCAGTATCGGGACAGGGGGATTCAATGAGCAGTTCTTC
TRBJ1-2 | 16 | - | TRBV30 | TRBD1 | CAWISGTGGFDYGYTF | TGTGCCTGGATATCAGGGACAGGAGGCTTCGACTATGGCTACACCTTC
TRBJ2-3 | 13 | - | TRBV7-6 | - | CASSFTGTDTQYF | TGTGCCAGCAGTTTTACTGGCACAGATACGCAGTATTTT
TRBJ1-2 | 13 | - | TRBV28 | TRBD1 | CASSLDRGRGYTF | TGTGCCAGCAGTCTCGACAGGGGGAGAGGCTACACCTTC
TRBJ2-3 | 13 | - | TRBV4-2 | - | CASSQNLQDTQYF | TGTGCCAGCAGCCAGAATTTACAAGATACGCAGTATTTT
TRBJ2-1 | 18 | - | TRBV5-1 | - | CASSSRPLGEGVANEQFF | TGCGCCAGCAGCTCACGCCCCCTCGGGGAGGGGGTTGCCAATGAGCAGTTCTTC
TRBJ2-1 | 11 | - | TRBV7-2 | - | CASSLGGEQFF | TGTGCCAGCAGCTTAGGCGGTGAGCAGTTCTTC
TRBJ2-7 | 17 | - | TRBV7-9 | TRBD2 | CASSLAALAGGPGEQYF | TGTGCCAGCAGCTTAGCGGCGCTAGCGGGAGGGCCGGGCGAGCAGTACTTC
TRBJ1-5 | 15 | - | TRBV7-6 | TRBD1 | CASSQGENSNQPQHF | TGTGCCAGCAGTCAGGGGGAGAATAGCAATCAGCCCCAGCATTTT
TRBJ2-5 | 13 | few | TRBV30 | - | CAWSPNEGETQYF | TGTGCCTGGAGTCCCAATGAGGGAGAGACCCAGTACTTC
TRBJ2-7 | 13 | - | TRBV30 | TRBD1 | CAWSAGQGYEQYF | TGTGCCTGGAGTGCGGGACAGGGCTACGAGCAGTACTTC
TRBJ2-5 | 13 | - | TRBV7-7 | TRBD1 | CASSRDSSETQYF | TGTGCCAGCAGCCGGGACAGTAGTGAGACCCAGTACTTC
TRBJ1-5 | 13 | once | TRBV7-8 | - | CASSLGFEQPQHF | TGTGCCAGCAGCTTAGGATTTGAGCAGCCCCAGCATTTT
TRBJ2-2 | 15 | - | TRBV6-5 | - | CASSPASPGTGELFF | TGTGCCAGCAGCCCAGCTAGCCCGGGCACCGGGGAGCTGTTTTTT
TRBJ1-5 | 15 | - | TRBV19 | - | CASKIAFREGQPQHF | TGTGCCAGTAAAATCGCGTTCAGGGAGGGTCAGCCCCAGCATTTT
TRBJ1-5 | 14 | - | TRBV9 | - | CASSVGASNQPQHF | TGTGCCAGCAGCGTAGGTGCGAGCAATCAGCCCCAGCATTTT